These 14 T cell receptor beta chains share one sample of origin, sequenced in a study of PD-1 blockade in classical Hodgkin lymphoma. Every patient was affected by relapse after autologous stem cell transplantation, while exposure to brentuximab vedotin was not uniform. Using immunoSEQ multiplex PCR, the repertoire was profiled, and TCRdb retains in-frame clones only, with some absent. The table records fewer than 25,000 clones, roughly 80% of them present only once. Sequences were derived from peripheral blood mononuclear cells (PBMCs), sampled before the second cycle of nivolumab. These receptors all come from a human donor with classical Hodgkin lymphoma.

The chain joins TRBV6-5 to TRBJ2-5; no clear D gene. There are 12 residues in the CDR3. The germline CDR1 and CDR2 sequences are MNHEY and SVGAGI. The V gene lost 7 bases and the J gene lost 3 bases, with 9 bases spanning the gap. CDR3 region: CASIKGEETQYF. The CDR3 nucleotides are TGTGCCAGCATCAAGGGCGAAGAGACCCAGTACTTC.

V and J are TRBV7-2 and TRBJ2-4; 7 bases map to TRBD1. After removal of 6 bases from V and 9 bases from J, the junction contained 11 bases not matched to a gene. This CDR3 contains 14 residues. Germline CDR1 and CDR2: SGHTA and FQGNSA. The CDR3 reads CASRKDTGESIQYF. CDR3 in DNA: TGTGCCAGCAGAAAGGACACAGGGGAGAGCATTCAGTACTTC.

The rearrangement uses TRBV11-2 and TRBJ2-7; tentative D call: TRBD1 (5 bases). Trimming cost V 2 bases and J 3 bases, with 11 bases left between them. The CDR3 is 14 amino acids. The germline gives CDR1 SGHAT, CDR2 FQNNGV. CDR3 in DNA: TGTGCCAGCAGCTTACCAGGGTCGGTCTACGAGCAGTACTTC. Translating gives CASSLPGSVYEQYF.

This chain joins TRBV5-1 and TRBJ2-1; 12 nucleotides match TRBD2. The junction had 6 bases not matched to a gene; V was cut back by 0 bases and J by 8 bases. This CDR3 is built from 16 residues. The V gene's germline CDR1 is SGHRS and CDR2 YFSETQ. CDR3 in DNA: TGCGCCAGCAGCTTGGGACTAGCGGGGGCAAGGGATGAGCAGTTCTTC. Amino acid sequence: CASSLGLAGARDEQFF.

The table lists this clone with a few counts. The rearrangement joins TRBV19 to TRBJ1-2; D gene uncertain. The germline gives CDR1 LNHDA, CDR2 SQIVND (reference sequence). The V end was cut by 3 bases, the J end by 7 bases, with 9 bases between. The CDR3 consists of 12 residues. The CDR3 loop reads CASSMREGGYTF. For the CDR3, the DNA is TGTGCCAGTAGTATGCGGGAAGGTGGCTACACCTTC.

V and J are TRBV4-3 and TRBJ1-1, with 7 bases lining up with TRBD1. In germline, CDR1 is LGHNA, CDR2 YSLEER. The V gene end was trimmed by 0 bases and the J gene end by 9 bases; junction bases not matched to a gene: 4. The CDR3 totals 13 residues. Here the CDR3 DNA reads TGCGCCAGCAGCCAAGAACGGGACAGCAAAGCTTTCTTT. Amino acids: CASSQERDSKAFF.

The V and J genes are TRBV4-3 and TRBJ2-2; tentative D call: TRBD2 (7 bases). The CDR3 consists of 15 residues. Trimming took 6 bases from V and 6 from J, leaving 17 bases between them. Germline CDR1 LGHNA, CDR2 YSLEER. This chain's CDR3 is CASSQWGGLAGELFF. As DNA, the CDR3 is TGCGCCAGCAGTCAGTGGGGGGGCCTCGCCGGGGAGCTGTTTTTT.

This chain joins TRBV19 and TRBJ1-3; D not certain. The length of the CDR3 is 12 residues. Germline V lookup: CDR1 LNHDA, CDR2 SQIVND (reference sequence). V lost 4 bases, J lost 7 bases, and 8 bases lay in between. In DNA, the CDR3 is TGTGCCAGTAGTAAGAGTTGGAACACCATATATTTT. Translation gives CASSKSWNTIYF. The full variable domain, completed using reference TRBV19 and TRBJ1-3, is DGGITQSPKYLFRKEGQNVTLSCEQNLNHDAMYWYRQDPGQGLRLIYYSQIVNDFQKGDIAEGYSVSREKKESFPLTVTSAQKNPTAFYLCASSKSWNTIYFGEGSWLTVV.

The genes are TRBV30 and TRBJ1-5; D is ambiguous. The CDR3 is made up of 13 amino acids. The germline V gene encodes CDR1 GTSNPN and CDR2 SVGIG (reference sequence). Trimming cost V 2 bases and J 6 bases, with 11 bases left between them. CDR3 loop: CAWSRQAGQPQHF. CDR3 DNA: TGTGCCTGGAGTCGGCAGGCTGGTCAGCCCCAGCATTTT.

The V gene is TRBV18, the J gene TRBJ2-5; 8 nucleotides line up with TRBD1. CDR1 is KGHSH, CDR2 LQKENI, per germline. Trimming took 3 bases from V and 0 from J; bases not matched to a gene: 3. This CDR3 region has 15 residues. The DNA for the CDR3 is TGTGCCAGCTCACCCCTGACAGGGGACCAAGAGACCCAGTACTTC. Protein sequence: CASSPLTGDQETQYF.

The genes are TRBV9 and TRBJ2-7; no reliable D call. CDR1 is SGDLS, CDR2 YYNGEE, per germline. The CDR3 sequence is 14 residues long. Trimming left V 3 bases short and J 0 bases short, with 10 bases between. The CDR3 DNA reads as TGTGCCAGCAGCGCCTCTAGAGTCTCCTACGAGCAGTACTTC. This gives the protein CASSASRVSYEQYF.

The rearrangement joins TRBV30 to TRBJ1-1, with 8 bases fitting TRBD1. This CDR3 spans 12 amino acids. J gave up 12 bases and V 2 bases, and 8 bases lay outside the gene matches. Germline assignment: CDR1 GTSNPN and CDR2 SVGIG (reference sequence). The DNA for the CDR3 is TGTGCCTGGAGTCCCCAGGGGGCGTCAACTTTCTTT. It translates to CAWSPQGASTFF. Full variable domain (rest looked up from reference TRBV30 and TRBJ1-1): SQTIHQWPATLVQPVGSPLSLECTVEGTSNPNLYWYRQAAGRGLQLLFYSVGIGQISSEVPQNLSASRPQDRQFILSSKKLLLSDSGFYLCAWSPQGASTFFGQGTRLTVV.

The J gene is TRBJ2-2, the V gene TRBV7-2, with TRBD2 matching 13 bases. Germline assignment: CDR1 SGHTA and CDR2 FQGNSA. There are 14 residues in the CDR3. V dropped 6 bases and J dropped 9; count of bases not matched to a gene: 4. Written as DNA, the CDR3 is TGTGCCAGCAGGACTAGCGGGGGGTACAGGGAGCTGTTTTTT. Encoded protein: CASRTSGGYRELFF. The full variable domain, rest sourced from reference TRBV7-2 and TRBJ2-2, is GAGVSQSPSNKVTEKGKDVELRCDPISGHTALYWYRQSLGQGLEFLIYFQGNSAPDKSGLPSDRFSAERTGGSVSTLTIQRTQQEDSAVYLCASRTSGGYRELFFGEGSRLTVL.

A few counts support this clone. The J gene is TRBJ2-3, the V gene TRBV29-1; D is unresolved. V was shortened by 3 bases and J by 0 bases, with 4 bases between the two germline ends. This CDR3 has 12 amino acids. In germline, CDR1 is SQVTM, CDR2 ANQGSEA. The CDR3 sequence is CSVDGSTDTQYF. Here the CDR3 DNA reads TGCAGCGTTGACGGTAGCACAGATACGCAGTATTTT.